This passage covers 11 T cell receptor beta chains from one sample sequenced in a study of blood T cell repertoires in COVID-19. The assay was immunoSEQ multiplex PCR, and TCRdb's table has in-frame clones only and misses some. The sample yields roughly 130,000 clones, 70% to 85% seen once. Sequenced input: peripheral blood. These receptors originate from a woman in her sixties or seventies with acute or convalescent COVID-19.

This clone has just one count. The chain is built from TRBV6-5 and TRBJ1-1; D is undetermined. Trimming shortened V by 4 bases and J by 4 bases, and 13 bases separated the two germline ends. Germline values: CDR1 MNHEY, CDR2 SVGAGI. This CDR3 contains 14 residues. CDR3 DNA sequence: TGTGCCAGCAGTTGGGGTACGGGAGGCACTGAAGCTTTCTTT. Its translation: CASSWGTGGTEAFF.

Here the CDR3 DNA reads TGTGCCTGGAGGGATACAGGGGGCATCGAAATAAACTATGGCTACACCTTC. This translates into CAWRDTGGIEINYGYTF. The rearrangement links TRBV30 to TRBJ1-2, with 9 bases that match TRBD1. Germline CDR1 GTSNPN, CDR2 SVGIG (reference sequence). The CDR3 is 17 amino acids. V lost 3 bases and J lost 2; bases outside the gene matches: 13.

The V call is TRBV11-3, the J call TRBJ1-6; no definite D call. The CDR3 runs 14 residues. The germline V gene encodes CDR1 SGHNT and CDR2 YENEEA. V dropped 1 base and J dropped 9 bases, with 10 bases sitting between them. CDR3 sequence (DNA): TGTGCCAGCAGCTTAGGGGAGGCGCGTTCACCCCTCCACTTT. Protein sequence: CASSLGEARSPLHF.

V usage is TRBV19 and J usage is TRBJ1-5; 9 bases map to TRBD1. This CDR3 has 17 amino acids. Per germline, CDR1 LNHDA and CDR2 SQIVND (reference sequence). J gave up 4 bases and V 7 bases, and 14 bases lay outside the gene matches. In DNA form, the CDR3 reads TGTGCCAGTATCCCCGGGACAGGGACAATGATTAATCAGCCCCAGCATTTT. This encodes CASIPGTGTMINQPQHF.

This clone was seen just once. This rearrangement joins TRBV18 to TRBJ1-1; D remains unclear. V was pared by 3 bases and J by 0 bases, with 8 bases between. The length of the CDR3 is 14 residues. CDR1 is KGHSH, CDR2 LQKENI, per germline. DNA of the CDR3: TGTGCCAGCTCACCCCTTTTGTTGAACACTGAAGCTTTCTTT. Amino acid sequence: CASSPLLLNTEAFF. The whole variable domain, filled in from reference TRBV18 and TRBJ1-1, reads NAGVMQNPRHLVRRRGQEARLRCSPMKGHSHVYWYRQLPEEGLKFMVYLQKENIIDESGMPKERFSAEFPKEGPSILRIQQVVRGDSAAYFCASSPLLLNTEAFFGQGTRLTVV.

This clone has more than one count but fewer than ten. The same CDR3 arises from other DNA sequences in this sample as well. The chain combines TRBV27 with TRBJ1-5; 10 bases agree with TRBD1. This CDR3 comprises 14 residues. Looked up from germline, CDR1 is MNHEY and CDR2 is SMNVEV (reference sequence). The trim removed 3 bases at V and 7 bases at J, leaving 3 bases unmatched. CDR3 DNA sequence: TGTGCCAGCAGTTTGGGACAGGGGAGGCAGCCCCAGCATTTT. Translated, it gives CASSLGQGRQPQHF.

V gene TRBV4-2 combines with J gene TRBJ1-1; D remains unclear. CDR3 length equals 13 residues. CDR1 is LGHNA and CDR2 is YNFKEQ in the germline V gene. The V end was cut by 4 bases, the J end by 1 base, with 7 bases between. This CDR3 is CASSRMANTEAFF. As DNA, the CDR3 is TGTGCCAGCAGCCGCATGGCGAACACTGAAGCTTTCTTT.

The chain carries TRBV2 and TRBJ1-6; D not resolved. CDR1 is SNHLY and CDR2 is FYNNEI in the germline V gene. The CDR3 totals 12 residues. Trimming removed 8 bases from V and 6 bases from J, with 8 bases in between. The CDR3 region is CASETGNSPLHF. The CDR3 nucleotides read TGTGCCAGCGAAACGGGTAATTCACCCCTCCACTTT.

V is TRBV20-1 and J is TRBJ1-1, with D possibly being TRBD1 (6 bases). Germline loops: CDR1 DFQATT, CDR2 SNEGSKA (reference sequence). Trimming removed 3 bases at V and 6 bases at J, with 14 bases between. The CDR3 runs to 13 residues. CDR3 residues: CSASIQGKAEAFF. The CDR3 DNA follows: TGCAGTGCTAGTATACAGGGTAAAGCTGAAGCTTTCTTT.

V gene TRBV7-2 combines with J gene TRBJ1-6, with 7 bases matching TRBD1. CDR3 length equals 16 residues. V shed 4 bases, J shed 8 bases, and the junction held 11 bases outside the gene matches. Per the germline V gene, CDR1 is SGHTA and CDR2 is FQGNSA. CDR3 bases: TGTGCCAGCAGCTGGGGGGTGGGGGACAGCTATTCACCCCTCCACTTT. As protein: CASSWGVGDSYSPLHF.

CDR3 amino acids: CASASGVDGELFF. CDR3 nucleotide sequence: TGCGCCAGCGCTAGCGGGGTTGACGGGGAGCTGTTTTTT. The gene calls are TRBV5-1 and TRBJ2-2; 9 bases agree with TRBD2. V lost 7 bases and J lost 7; bases outside the gene matches: 5. CDR3 length equals 13 residues. Germline V gene lookup returns CDR1 SGHRS and CDR2 YFSETQ.